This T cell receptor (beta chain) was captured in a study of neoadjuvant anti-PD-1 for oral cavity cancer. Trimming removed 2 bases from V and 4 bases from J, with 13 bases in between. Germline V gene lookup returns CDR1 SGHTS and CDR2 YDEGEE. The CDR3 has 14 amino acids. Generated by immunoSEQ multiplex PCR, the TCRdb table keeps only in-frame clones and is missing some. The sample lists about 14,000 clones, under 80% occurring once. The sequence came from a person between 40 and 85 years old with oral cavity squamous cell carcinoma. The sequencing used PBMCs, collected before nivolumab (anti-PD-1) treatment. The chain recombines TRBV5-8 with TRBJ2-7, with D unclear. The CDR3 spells CASSFPWVSYEQYF. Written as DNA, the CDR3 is TGTGCCAGCAGCTTCCCCTGGGTTTCGTACGAGCAGTACTTC.